Presented here are 9 T cell receptor beta chains from one specimen sequenced in a study of cytomegalovirus exposure and HLA in healthy donors (dated by TCRdb to 2016 to 2017). The library was made by the immunoSEQ multiplex PCR assay. For the multiplex PCR, a mixture combining 60 forward primers for TCR Vbeta segments and 13 reverse primers for TCR Jbeta segments was used. TCRdb carries this immuneACCESS record with in-frame sequences only. Its versions omit some clonotypes, under half of them owing to an unresolved V gene in the studies checked, with the rest unexplained. The sample contains approximately 120,000 clones, 72% of them found a single time. Of the sample, around 4% is held by the ten largest clones. The specimen was PBMCs. The source is a man between 25 and 39 years old in good health and CMV-seronegative.

The chain recombines TRBV7-9 with TRBJ1-3; D not certain. Germline CDR1 is SEHNR and CDR2 is FQNEAQ (reference sequence). This CDR3 is 17 amino acids long. The V and J ends lost 0 bases and 0 bases respectively, with 12 bases between them. The CDR3 bases are TGTGCCAGCAGCTTAGCATCGCGGCGGCACTCTGGAAACACCATATATTTT. It translates to CASSLASRRHSGNTIYF.

This rearrangement joins TRBV6-6 to TRBJ2-5, with D possibly matching TRBD2 (7 bases). The DNA end favors TRBJ2-7, so the J call may be wrong. Germline-derived CDR1 and CDR2 are MNHNY and SVGAGI (reference sequence). This CDR3 has 16 residues. The CDR3 reads CASSHRGGGPQREQYF. The CDR3 region has the DNA TGTGCCAGCAGCCACCGAGGGGGGGGCCCCCAACGCGAGCAGTACTTC.

This rearrangement joins TRBV5-6 to TRBJ1-1; 7 positions agree with TRBD1. Trimming cost V 3 bases and J 5 bases; bases outside gene matches: 4. Germline V lookup: CDR1 SGHDT, CDR2 YYEEEE. The CDR3 extends over 13 amino acids. CDR3 in amino acids: CASSWDRQTEAFF. CDR3 bases: TGTGCCAGCAGCTGGGACAGACAAACTGAAGCTTTCTTT.

Points on this clone: Its ends do not fully match the called genes, so a read error is possible. The DNA of the CDR3 is TGTTCCAGCAGCTTAGCCTCGGGGGGACGGAACCAAGAGACCCAGTACTTC. Its protein product is CSSSLASGGRNQETQYF. The chain is built from TRBV7-9 and TRBJ2-5; TRBD2 agrees at 7 bases. The germline gives CDR1 SEHNR, CDR2 FQNEAQ (reference sequence). There are 17 residues in the CDR3.

Comments on this clone: This may be a read error: a much more frequent sequence differs by one nucleotide. The chain has TRBV5-4 and TRBJ2-6; 7 bases line up with TRBD2. The V segment lost 4 bases and the J segment 2 bases; nucleotides outside the gene matches: 6. Germline values: CDR1 SGHNT, CDR2 YYREEE (reference sequence). The length of the CDR3 is 16 residues. The CDR3 nucleotides read TGTGCCAGCAGCCAAGATCGGGGGGCTGGGGCCAACGTCCTGACTTTC. Protein product: CASSQDRGAGANVLTF.

The chain carries TRBV11-2 and TRBJ2-5, with TRBD1 matching 7 bases. Germline V lookup: CDR1 SGHAT, CDR2 FQNNGV. The trim removed 2 bases at V and 1 base at J, leaving 13 bases unmatched. The CDR3 is 18 residues long. CDR3 sequence reads: CASSLYPKQGLGQETQYF. Written as DNA, the CDR3 is TGTGCCAGCAGCTTATACCCAAAACAGGGGCTGGGCCAAGAGACCCAGTACTTC.

The V and J genes are TRBV2 and TRBJ2-3; no reliable D call. The CDR3 covers 14 residues. Per the germline V gene, CDR1 is SNHLY and CDR2 is FYNNEI. V gave up 6 bases and J gave up 4 bases, with 14 bases separating them. The CDR3, as DNA: TGTGCCAGCAGGGAGAATACGCCCCCAGATACGCAGTATTTT. Translating it yields CASRENTPPDTQYF.

This clone appeared a single time. The V call is TRBV29-1, the J call TRBJ2-5; TRBD2 matches at 15 bases. Unmatched junction bases numbered 2, after V lost 6 bases and J lost 3 bases. Germline assignment: CDR1 SQVTM and CDR2 ANQGSEA. The CDR3 length is 14 residues. The CDR3 DNA follows: TGCAGCGTGGGGACTAGCGGGGGGAAAGAGACCCAGTACTTC. Translation: CSVGTSGGKETQYF.

This clone was observed a single time. The chain carries TRBV10-3 and TRBJ2-5, with 12 bases identical to TRBD2. With 5 bases clipped from V and 3 bases from J, the junction kept 10 bases outside the gene matches. This CDR3 region has 17 residues. CDR1 is ENHRY, CDR2 SYGVKD, per germline. CDR3 amino acids: CAISLIRLAGGEETQYF. CDR3 in DNA: TGTGCCATCAGTCTAATCCGGCTAGCGGGGGGGGAAGAGACCCAGTACTTC.